This T cell receptor beta chain was documented in a study of control samples from healthy donors and cancer patients. Profiling relied on immunoSEQ multiplex PCR, and the TCRdb table lists in-frame clones only, not all of them. The sample shows tens of thousands of clones, roughly 91% of them seen only once. This CDR3 has 15 residues. V shed 8 bases, J shed 1 base, and the junction held 8 bases outside the gene matches. CDR1 and CDR2 (germline): LGHNA, YNFKEQ. This receptor was obtained from a man between 45 and 60 years old in good health. This chain connects TRBV4-2 to TRBJ2-1, with 7 positions matching TRBD2. Sequenced sample: blood. The CDR3 nucleotides read TGTGCCAGCGGCTTGGCGGGGGTATCCTACAATGAGCAGTTCTTC. It encodes CASGLAGVSYNEQFF.